This is a list of T cell receptor beta chains from one sample in a study of blood T cell repertoires in COVID-19. The repertoire was sequenced with immunoSEQ multiplex PCR; TCRdb's copy has only in-frame clones and lacks some. In the table there are some 150,000 clones, just under 80% of which are singletons. The sample consisted of peripheral blood. These TCRs come from an elderly woman with acute or convalescent COVID-19. Both conserved end residues are part of each CDR3. A D gene is named only where the DNA matches it firmly. The size field is filled for only some rows; it gives once, few, many or a size class.

j_call: TRBJ2-7; d_call: TRBD2; v_call: TRBV14; clone_size: -; cdr3_aa: CASSPLQGLAGGQGEQYF; cdr3_nt: TGTGCCAGCAGCCCTCTCCAGGGACTAGCGGGAGGACAAGGCGAGCAGTACTTC
j_call: TRBJ1-1; d_call: -; v_call: TRBV29-1; clone_size: -; cdr3_aa: CSYPWGLEAFF; cdr3_nt: TGCAGCTATCCATGGGGGCTTGAAGCTTTCTTT
j_call: TRBJ1-6; d_call: -; v_call: TRBV7-9; clone_size: once; cdr3_aa: CASSLISVRKNSPLHF; cdr3_nt: TGTGCCAGCAGCTTAATATCGGTCAGGAAGAATTCACCCCTCCACTTT
j_call: TRBJ1-5; d_call: TRBD1; v_call: TRBV3-1/TRBV3-2; clone_size: -; cdr3_aa: CASISHGTGIYSNQPQHF; cdr3_nt: TGTGCCAGCATCTCCCACGGGACAGGAATTTATAGCAATCAGCCCCAGCATTTT
j_call: TRBJ1-1; d_call: -; v_call: TRBV6-5; clone_size: -; cdr3_aa: CASSPWRGNTEAFF; cdr3_nt: TGTGCCAGCAGCCCCTGGCGAGGGAACACTGAAGCTTTCTTT
j_call: TRBJ2-5; d_call: -; v_call: TRBV28; clone_size: few; cdr3_aa: CASSLGGAGGLGETQYF; cdr3_nt: TGTGCCAGCAGTTTAGGGGGGGCAGGGGGCTTGGGAGAGACCCAGTACTTC
j_call: TRBJ1-1; d_call: -; v_call: TRBV2; clone_size: -; cdr3_aa: CASSYTGYTEAFF; cdr3_nt: TGTGCCAGCAGCTATACAGGGTACACTGAAGCTTTCTTT
j_call: TRBJ1-2; d_call: -; v_call: TRBV2; clone_size: -; cdr3_aa: CASQPSGPNYGYTF; cdr3_nt: TGTGCCAGCCAGCCATCAGGTCCTAACTATGGCTACACCTTC
j_call: TRBJ2-7; d_call: -; v_call: TRBV11-2; clone_size: -; cdr3_aa: CASSLDISSYEQYF; cdr3_nt: TGTGCCAGCAGCTTAGATATCAGCTCCTACGAGCAGTACTTC
j_call: TRBJ1-1; d_call: TRBD1; v_call: TRBV19; clone_size: once; cdr3_aa: CASSIGDRSTEAFF; cdr3_nt: TGTGCCAGTAGTATAGGGGACAGGAGCACTGAAGCTTTCTTT
j_call: TRBJ2-1; d_call: TRBD1; v_call: TRBV5-1; clone_size: -; cdr3_aa: CASRTGGENNEQFF; cdr3_nt: TGCGCCAGCAGGACAGGGGGCGAGAACAATGAGCAGTTCTTC
j_call: TRBJ2-1; d_call: TRBD1; v_call: TRBV11-2; clone_size: -; cdr3_aa: CASSPDRGRVPFF; cdr3_nt: TGTGCCAGCAGTCCTGACAGGGGGCGGGTCCCGTTCTTC
j_call: TRBJ1-4; d_call: TRBD1; v_call: TRBV5-1; clone_size: -; cdr3_aa: CASSLGQGIEKLFF; cdr3_nt: TGCGCCAGCAGCTTGGGACAGGGGATTGAAAAACTGTTTTTT
j_call: TRBJ1-2; d_call: TRBD1; v_call: TRBV18; clone_size: few; cdr3_aa: CASSASGGSNYGYTF; cdr3_nt: TGTGCCAGCTCAGCCTCAGGGGGCTCTAACTATGGCTACACCTTC
j_call: TRBJ1-5; d_call: -; v_call: TRBV3-1/TRBV3-2; clone_size: -; cdr3_aa: CASSQSQGRQPQHF; cdr3_nt: TGTGCCAGCAGCCAATCCCAGGGAAGGCAGCCCCAGCATTTT
j_call: TRBJ2-1; d_call: TRBD2; v_call: TRBV5-1; clone_size: -; cdr3_aa: CASSLGLAASNEQFF; cdr3_nt: TGCGCCAGCAGCCTGGGACTAGCGGCGTCCAATGAGCAGTTCTTC
j_call: TRBJ1-2; d_call: TRBD1; v_call: TRBV5-4; clone_size: -; cdr3_aa: CASSRDREGVGGYTF; cdr3_nt: TGTGCCAGCAGCCGAGACAGGGAAGGAGTGGGTGGCTACACCTTC
j_call: TRBJ2-7; d_call: TRBD1; v_call: TRBV7-2; clone_size: -; cdr3_aa: CASSLGGGTGAREQYF; cdr3_nt: TGTGCCAGCAGCTTAGGCGGGGGGACAGGGGCCCGCGAGCAGTACTTC
j_call: TRBJ2-2; d_call: -; v_call: TRBV7-2; clone_size: -; cdr3_aa: CASSLEGWNTGELFF; cdr3_nt: TGTGCCAGCAGCTTGGAGGGGTGGAACACCGGGGAGCTGTTTTTT
j_call: TRBJ1-6; d_call: -; v_call: TRBV18; clone_size: -; cdr3_aa: CASSQWDTNSPLHF; cdr3_nt: TGTGCCAGCTCCCAGTGGGACACTAATTCACCCCTCCACTTT
j_call: TRBJ1-1; d_call: -; v_call: TRBV5-1; clone_size: -; cdr3_aa: CASSLVGSGSTEAFF; cdr3_nt: TGCGCCAGCAGCTTGGTTGGTTCGGGGTCCACTGAAGCTTTCTTT
j_call: TRBJ1-2; d_call: -; v_call: TRBV29-1; clone_size: -; cdr3_aa: CSVESPGNYGYTF; cdr3_nt: TGCAGCGTTGAAAGTCCAGGGAACTATGGCTACACCTTC
j_call: TRBJ1-2; d_call: -; v_call: TRBV28; clone_size: -; cdr3_aa: CASSSAGQPYGYTF; cdr3_nt: TGTGCCAGCAGTTCCGCCGGACAGCCCTATGGCTACACCTTC
j_call: TRBJ1-1; d_call: -; v_call: TRBV3-1/TRBV3-2; clone_size: -; cdr3_aa: CASSQGSGFTEAFF; cdr3_nt: TGTGCCAGCAGCCAAGGTTCAGGGTTTACTGAAGCTTTCTTT
j_call: TRBJ2-7; d_call: TRBD2; v_call: TRBV28; clone_size: -; cdr3_aa: CASSPNRFSGRNYEQYF; cdr3_nt: TGTGCCAGCAGTCCTAACCGCTTTAGCGGGAGGAACTACGAGCAGTACTTC
j_call: TRBJ2-7; d_call: TRBD1; v_call: TRBV3-1/TRBV3-2; clone_size: -; cdr3_aa: CASRPGTGVYEQYF; cdr3_nt: TGTGCCAGCAGGCCCGGGACAGGGGTGTACGAGCAGTACTTC
j_call: TRBJ1-2; d_call: -; v_call: TRBV4-1; clone_size: few; cdr3_aa: CASSGARVGYTF; cdr3_nt: TGCGCCAGCAGCGGTGCGCGGGTCGGCTACACCTTC
j_call: TRBJ2-7; d_call: TRBD2; v_call: TRBV5-6; clone_size: -; cdr3_aa: CASSPRDSGRAGEQYF; cdr3_nt: TGTGCCAGCAGCCCCCGGGATAGCGGGAGAGCAGGAGAGCAGTACTTC
j_call: TRBJ1-5; d_call: TRBD1; v_call: TRBV19; clone_size: -; cdr3_aa: CASSRRQGNQPQHF; cdr3_nt: TGTGCCAGTAGTCGGAGACAGGGTAATCAGCCCCAGCATTTT
j_call: TRBJ2-5; d_call: -; v_call: TRBV10-2; clone_size: -; cdr3_aa: CASTPTLRGTQYF; cdr3_nt: TGCGCCAGCACCCCGACCCTTAGAGGTACCCAGTACTTC
j_call: TRBJ2-2; d_call: TRBD2; v_call: TRBV25-1; clone_size: few; cdr3_aa: CASSAPSGRARTGELFF; cdr3_nt: TGTGCCAGCAGCGCCCCTAGCGGGAGGGCCAGAACCGGGGAGCTGTTTTTT
j_call: TRBJ1-6; d_call: -; v_call: TRBV7-6; clone_size: -; cdr3_aa: CASRPTGNSYNSPLHF; cdr3_nt: TGTGCCAGCAGGCCTACAGGGAACTCCTATAATTCACCCCTCCACTTT
j_call: TRBJ1-2; d_call: -; v_call: TRBV6-1; clone_size: -; cdr3_aa: CASSESGRSNYGYTF; cdr3_nt: TGTGCCAGCAGTGAATCGGGGAGATCTAACTATGGCTACACCTTC
j_call: TRBJ2-1; d_call: TRBD2; v_call: TRBV3-1/TRBV3-2; clone_size: -; cdr3_aa: CASSQDPAGGRNEQFF; cdr3_nt: TGTGCCAGCAGCCAAGATCCGGCGGGGGGTCGCAATGAGCAGTTCTTC
j_call: TRBJ1-3; d_call: -; v_call: TRBV3-1/TRBV3-2; clone_size: -; cdr3_aa: CASSQGSAGTGNTIYF; cdr3_nt: TGTGCCAGCAGCCAAGGATCGGCAGGGACTGGAAACACCATATATTTT
j_call: TRBJ2-2; d_call: TRBD1; v_call: TRBV3-1/TRBV3-2; clone_size: -; cdr3_aa: CASSRGTGANTGELFF; cdr3_nt: TGTGCCAGCAGCCGTGGGACAGGGGCGAACACCGGGGAGCTGTTTTTT
j_call: TRBJ1-3; d_call: -; v_call: TRBV2; clone_size: -; cdr3_aa: CASSEGTVYLFSGNTIYF; cdr3_nt: TGTGCCAGCAGTGAAGGGACAGTCTACCTCTTCTCTGGAAACACCATATATTTT
j_call: TRBJ1-6; d_call: TRBD1; v_call: TRBV7-8; clone_size: -; cdr3_aa: CASSSGQGRSPLHF; cdr3_nt: TGTGCCAGCAGCTCGGGACAGGGGCGGTCACCCCTCCACTTT
j_call: TRBJ2-1; d_call: -; v_call: TRBV30; clone_size: -; cdr3_aa: CAWIQGTSYNEQFF; cdr3_nt: TGTGCCTGGATACAGGGGACTAGCTACAATGAGCAGTTCTTC
j_call: TRBJ2-1; d_call: -; v_call: TRBV19; clone_size: -; cdr3_aa: CASSTSGFRGDEQFF; cdr3_nt: TGTGCCAGTAGTACCTCCGGCTTCAGGGGCGATGAGCAGTTCTTC
j_call: TRBJ2-3; d_call: -; v_call: TRBV6-1; clone_size: -; cdr3_aa: CASSEHGGMDADTQYF; cdr3_nt: TGTGCCAGCAGTGAACATGGGGGGATGGACGCAGATACGCAGTATTTT
j_call: TRBJ2-4; d_call: TRBD1; v_call: TRBV5-5; clone_size: -; cdr3_aa: CASSSGTVEDIQYF; cdr3_nt: TGTGCCAGCAGCTCAGGGACAGTTGAGGACATTCAGTACTTC
j_call: TRBJ1-1; d_call: TRBD1; v_call: TRBV10-3; clone_size: -; cdr3_aa: CAIKPTGGGSGTEAFF; cdr3_nt: TGTGCCATCAAACCCACAGGGGGCGGGAGTGGGACTGAAGCTTTCTTT